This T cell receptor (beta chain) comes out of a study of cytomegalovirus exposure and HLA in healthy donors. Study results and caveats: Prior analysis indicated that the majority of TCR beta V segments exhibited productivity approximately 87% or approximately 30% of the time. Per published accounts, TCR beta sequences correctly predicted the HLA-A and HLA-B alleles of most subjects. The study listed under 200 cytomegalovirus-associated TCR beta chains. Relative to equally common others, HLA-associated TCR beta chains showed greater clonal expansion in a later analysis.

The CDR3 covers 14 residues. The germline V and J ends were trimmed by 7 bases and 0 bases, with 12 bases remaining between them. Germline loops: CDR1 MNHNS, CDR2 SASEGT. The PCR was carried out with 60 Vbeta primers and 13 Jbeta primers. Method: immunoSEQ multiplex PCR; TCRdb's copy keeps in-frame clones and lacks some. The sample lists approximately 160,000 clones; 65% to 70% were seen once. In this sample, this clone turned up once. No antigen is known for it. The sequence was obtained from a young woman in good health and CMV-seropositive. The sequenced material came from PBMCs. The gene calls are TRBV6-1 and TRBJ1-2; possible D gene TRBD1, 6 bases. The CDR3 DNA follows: TGTGCCAGCACCGAAGGGGGAACTAACTATGGCTACACCTTC. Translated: CASTEGGTNYGYTF.